This TCR beta chain was sequenced during a study of PD-1 blockade in classical Hodgkin lymphoma. Findings of the study overall: Compared with healthy donors, newly diagnosed patients reportedly showed lower baseline TCR diversity.

This clone appeared once. Antigen specificity is unknown. The CDR3 totals 11 residues. From germline, CDR1 is SGHTA and CDR2 FQGNSA. Trimming removed 5 bases from V and 3 bases from J, with 5 bases in between. Assay used: immunoSEQ multiplex PCR; TCRdb lists only in-frame clones, some missing. The sample shows 20,000 to 25,000 clones, 65% to 75% of them seen only once. In every patient, relapse followed autologous stem cell transplantation, while exposure to brentuximab vedotin differed. The sequence was collected from a human donor with classical Hodgkin lymphoma. This chain connects TRBV7-2 to TRBJ2-7; D call uncertain. Source: peripheral blood mononuclear cells (PBMCs), taken at baseline. The CDR3 region is CASSEYYEQYF. Written as DNA, the CDR3 is TGTGCCAGCAGCGAATACTACGAGCAGTACTTC.